The clone carrying this TCR beta chain was detected only once. CDR1 and CDR2 (germline): MNHEY, SMNVEV (reference sequence). CDR3 length: 14 residues. Trimming pared 5 bases from V and 5 bases from J, leaving 13 bases between. The data were taken from a study of CD8 T cells in Susac syndrome. RNA was extracted with the RNeasy kit, and a quantity of about 0.45 to 1 ug was reverse transcribed using random hexamers. Amplification of TCR beta CDR3 spanned 54 Vbeta and 13 Jbeta via immunoSEQ multiplex PCR. TCRdb reprocessed the immunoSEQ multiplex PCR reads with MiXCR, giving one entry per CDR3 protein. The table shows 130,000 or so distinct CDR3 sequences, with just under 95% occurring only once. Sequencing targeted TCR beta in T cells from blood (CD8+ and CD4+). Negative isolation yielded CD4+ and CD8+ T cells, and FACS enriched TEMRA cells.

The chain recombines TRBV27 with TRBJ2-1, with D perhaps matching TRBD1 (6 bases). The TCR sequence derives from a human donor with Susac syndrome. Source material: CD8+ T cells from PBMCs. CDR3 nucleotides: TGTGCCAGCAGTCCGGGGACACGAAACAATGAGCAGTTCTTC. It specifies CASSPGTRNNEQFF.